This T cell receptor (beta chain) was identified in a study of T-cell memory formation after mild COVID-19. The study, taken as a whole, reports: Day 15 to 85 contractors were CD4/CD8 balanced; later expanders leaned CD4+.

Deletions cut 3 bases from V and 5 bases from J, with 6 bases between. The CDR3 runs to 12 residues. Germline V lookup: CDR1 SGHTA, CDR2 FQGNSA. 5'RACE primed from the constant segment yielded TCR alpha and TCR beta cDNA libraries bearing sample barcodes and UMIs. In TCRdb, the 5' RACE reads were re-called with MiXCR into one record per CDR3 protein. The sample includes about 140,000 distinct CDR3 sequences, about 14% seen only once; the top ten take roughly an eighth. For this clonotype: The antigen is not known.

Sequenced: PBMCs or a T cell subset sorted from them (not recorded which). V usage is TRBV7-2 and J usage is TRBJ2-3, with D maybe TRBD2 (5 bases). This receptor was identified in an adult woman who had mild COVID-19 (a few samples of this study predate the infection). Cell type and time point are not known. This CDR3 is CASSFRGDTQYF. The CDR3 DNA reads as TGTGCCAGCAGCTTCCGGGGAGATACGCAGTATTTT. The whole variable domain, remainder taken from reference TRBV7-2 and TRBJ2-3, is GAGVSQSPSNKVTEKGKDVELRCDPISGHTALYWYRQSLGQGLEFLIYFQGNSAPDKSGLPSDRFSAERTGGSVSTLTIQRTQQEDSAVYLCASSFRGDTQYFGPGTRLTVL.